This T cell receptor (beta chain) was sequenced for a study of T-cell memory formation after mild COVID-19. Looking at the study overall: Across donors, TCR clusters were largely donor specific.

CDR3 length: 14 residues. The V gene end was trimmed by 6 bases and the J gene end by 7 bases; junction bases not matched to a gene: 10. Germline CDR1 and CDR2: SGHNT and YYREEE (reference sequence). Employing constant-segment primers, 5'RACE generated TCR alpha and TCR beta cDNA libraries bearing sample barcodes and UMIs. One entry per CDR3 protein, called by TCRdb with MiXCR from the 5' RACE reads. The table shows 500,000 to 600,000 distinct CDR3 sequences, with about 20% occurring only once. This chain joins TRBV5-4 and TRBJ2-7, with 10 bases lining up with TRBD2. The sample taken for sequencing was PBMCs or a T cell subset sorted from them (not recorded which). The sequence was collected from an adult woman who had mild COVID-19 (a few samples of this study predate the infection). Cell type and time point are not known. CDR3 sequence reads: CASTEAGGWREQYF. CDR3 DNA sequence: TGTGCCAGCACCGAAGCGGGAGGGTGGCGGGAGCAGTACTTC.